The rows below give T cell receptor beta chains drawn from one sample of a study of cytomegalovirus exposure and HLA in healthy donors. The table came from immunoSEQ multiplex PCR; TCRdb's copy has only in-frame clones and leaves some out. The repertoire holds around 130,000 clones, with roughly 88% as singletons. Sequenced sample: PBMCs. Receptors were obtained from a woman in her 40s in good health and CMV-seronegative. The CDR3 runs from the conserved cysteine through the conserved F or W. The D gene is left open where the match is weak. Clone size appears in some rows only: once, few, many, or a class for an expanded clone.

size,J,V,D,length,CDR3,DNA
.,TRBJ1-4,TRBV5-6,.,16,CASSLRTPSTNEKLFF,TGTGCCAGCAGCTTGCGTACACCTTCAACTAATGAAAAACTGTTTTTT
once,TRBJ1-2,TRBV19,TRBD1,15,CASSTTGGAGYGYTF,TGTGCCAGTAGCACGACAGGGGGCGCTGGTTATGGCTACACCTTC
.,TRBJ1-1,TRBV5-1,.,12,CASSLTDTEAFF,TGCGCCAGCAGCTTAACGGACACTGAAGCTTTCTTT
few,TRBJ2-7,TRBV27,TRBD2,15,CASRKGTRGNYEQYF,TGTGCCAGCAGAAAAGGGACTAGAGGCAACTACGAGCAGTACTTC
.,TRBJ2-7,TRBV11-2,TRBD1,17,CASSLVLGTGVSYEQYF,TGTGCCAGCAGCTTAGTATTGGGGACAGGGGTCTCCTACGAGCAGTACTTC
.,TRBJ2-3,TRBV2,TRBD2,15,CASSEGLAGVDTQYF,TGTGCCAGCAGTGAGGGACTAGCGGGAGTAGATACGCAGTATTTT
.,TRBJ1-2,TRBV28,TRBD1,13,CASSSTGGLSYTF,TGTGCCAGCAGTTCCACAGGGGGCTTAAGCTACACCTTC
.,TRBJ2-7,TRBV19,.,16,CASSIRAWQGFGEQYF,TGTGCCAGTAGTATTCGCGCTTGGCAGGGTTTTGGCGAGCAGTACTTC
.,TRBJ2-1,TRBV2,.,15,CASWGDGITYNEQFF,TGTGCCAGCTGGGGGGACGGTATTACCTACAATGAGCAGTTCTTC
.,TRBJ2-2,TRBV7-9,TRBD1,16,CASSFPRTGDGGELFF,TGTGCCAGCAGCTTCCCAAGGACAGGGGATGGCGGGGAGCTGTTTTTT
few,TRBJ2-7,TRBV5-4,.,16,CASSGTWYGSSYEQYF,TGTGCCAGCAGCGGGACTTGGTACGGGAGCTCCTACGAGCAGTACTTC
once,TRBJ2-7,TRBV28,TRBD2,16,CASSSSGLAGSYEQYF,TGTGCCAGCAGTTCCTCCGGCCTAGCGGGTTCCTACGAGCAGTACTTC
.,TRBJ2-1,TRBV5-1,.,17,CASSLFGGLTSYNEQFF,TGCGCCAGCAGCTTGTTTGGCGGACTAACCTCCTACAATGAGCAGTTCTTC
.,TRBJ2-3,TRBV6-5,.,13,CASRIGLLDTQYF,TGTGCCAGCAGGATCGGACTACTCGATACGCAGTATTTT
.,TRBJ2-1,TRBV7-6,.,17,CASSPQRSDYLMDEQFF,TGTGCCAGCAGCCCACAACGCTCGGACTACCTTATGGATGAGCAGTTCTTC
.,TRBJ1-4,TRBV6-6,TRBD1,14,CASSRTGPNEKLFF,TGTGCCAGCAGTCGGACAGGGCCTAATGAAAAACTGTTTTTT
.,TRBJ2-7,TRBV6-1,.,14,CASSFSGSSYEQYF,TGTGCCAGCAGTTTCTCCGGGAGCTCCTACGAGCAGTACTTC
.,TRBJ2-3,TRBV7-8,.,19,CASTPRPSLTADSTDTQYF,TGTGCCAGCACCCCCCGTCCTAGTCTAACGGCGGATAGCACAGATACGCAGTATTTT
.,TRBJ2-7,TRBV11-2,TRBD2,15,CASSLVAGDSYEQYF,TGTGCCAGCAGCTTAGTAGCGGGAGACTCCTACGAGCAGTACTTC
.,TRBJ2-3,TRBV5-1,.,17,CASSLAPLASGTDTQYF,TGCGCCAGCAGCTTGGCTCCGTTGGCTAGCGGCACAGATACGCAGTATTTT
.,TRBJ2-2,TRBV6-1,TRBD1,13,CASNHLDRGMMFF,TGTGCCAGCAATCACCTAGACAGGGGTATGATGTTTTTT
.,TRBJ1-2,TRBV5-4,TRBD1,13,CASSFDRVYVYTF,TGTGCCAGCAGTTTCGACAGGGTTTACGTCTACACCTTC
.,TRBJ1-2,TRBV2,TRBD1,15,CASRDRDREIYGYTF,TGTGCCAGCAGAGACAGGGACAGGGAAATTTATGGCTACACCTTC
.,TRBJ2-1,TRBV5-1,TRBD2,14,CASSLEGTSGRQFF,TGCGCCAGCAGCTTGGAGGGGACTAGCGGGAGGCAGTTCTTC
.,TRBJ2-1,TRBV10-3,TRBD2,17,CAISALTSGRPYNEQFF,TGTGCCATCAGTGCGCTAACTAGCGGGAGGCCCTACAATGAGCAGTTCTTC
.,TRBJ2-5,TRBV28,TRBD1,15,CASSLGDRKAGTQYF,TGTGCCAGCAGTTTGGGGGACAGGAAGGCGGGGACCCAGTACTTC
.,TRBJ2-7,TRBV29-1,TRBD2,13,CSVELREAYEQYF,TGCAGCGTTGAATTGCGGGAGGCCTACGAGCAGTACTTC
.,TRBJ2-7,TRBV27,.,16,CASSFEAASAIYEQYF,TGTGCCAGCAGTTTTGAAGCGGCCTCCGCTATCTACGAGCAGTACTTC
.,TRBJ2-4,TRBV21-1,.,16,CASSKEESRAKNIQYF,TGTGCCAGCAGCAAAGAGGAGAGTAGGGCCAAAAACATTCAGTACTTC
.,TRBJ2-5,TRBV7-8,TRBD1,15,CASSFWTGGPETQYF,TGTGCCAGCAGCTTTTGGACAGGGGGCCCAGAGACCCAGTACTTC
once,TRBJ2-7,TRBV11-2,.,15,CASRSLAGPSYEQYF,TGTGCCAGCAGGTCCCTGGCGGGACCCTCCTACGAGCAGTACTTC
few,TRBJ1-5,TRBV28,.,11,CASSLEQPQHF,TGTGCCAGCAGTTTGGAGCAGCCCCAGCATTTT
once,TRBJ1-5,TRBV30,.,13,CAWGGGVRQPQHF,TGTGCCTGGGGTGGTGGAGTTCGGCAGCCCCAGCATTTT
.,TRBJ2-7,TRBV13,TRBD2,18,CASSMPGTSGPVSYEQYF,TGTGCCAGCAGCATGCCCGGGACTAGCGGACCCGTCTCCTACGAGCAGTACTTC
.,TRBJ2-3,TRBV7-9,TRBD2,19,CASSLALDSASGLTDTQYF,TGTGCCAGCAGCTTAGCGTTAGATTCGGCTAGCGGGCTCACAGATACGCAGTATTTT
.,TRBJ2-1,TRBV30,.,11,CAWSVLHEQFF,TGTGCCTGGAGTGTACTACATGAGCAGTTCTTC
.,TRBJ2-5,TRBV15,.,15,CATSRGTGVQETQYF,TGTGCCACCAGCAGAGGAACGGGGGTTCAAGAGACCCAGTACTTC
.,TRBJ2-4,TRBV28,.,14,CASRGDLAKNIQYF,TGTGCCAGCAGGGGAGATTTAGCCAAAAACATTCAGTACTTC
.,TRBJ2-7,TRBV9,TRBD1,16,CASYGAGGFDTYEQYF,TGTGCCAGCTATGGGGCAGGGGGCTTCGACACCTACGAGCAGTACTTC
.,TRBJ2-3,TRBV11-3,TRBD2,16,CASSPMTSGSADTQYF,TGTGCCAGCAGCCCTATGACTAGCGGGAGCGCAGATACGCAGTATTTT
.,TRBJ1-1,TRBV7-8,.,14,CASSPTGQNTEAFF,TGTGCCAGCAGCCCGACAGGCCAGAACACTGAAGCTTTCTTT
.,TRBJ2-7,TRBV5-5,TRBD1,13,CASSWTGPYEQYF,TGTGCCAGCAGCTGGACAGGGCCCTACGAGCAGTACTTC
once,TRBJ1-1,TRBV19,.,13,CASSADRNTEAFF,TGTGCCAGTAGTGCCGACAGGAACACTGAAGCTTTCTTT
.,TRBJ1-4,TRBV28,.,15,CASSPNGRGNEKLFF,TGTGCCAGCAGTCCGAATGGGCGGGGAAATGAAAAACTGTTTTTT
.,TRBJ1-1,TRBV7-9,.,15,CASSLSVPPNTEAFF,TGTGCCAGCAGCTTATCAGTGCCGCCGAACACTGAAGCTTTCTTT
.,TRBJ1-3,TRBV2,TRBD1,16,CASNPGTGHSGNTIYF,TGTGCCAGCAACCCCGGGACAGGCCACTCTGGAAACACCATATATTTT
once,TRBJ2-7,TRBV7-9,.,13,CASSLVGGGEQYF,TGTGCCAGCAGCTTAGTAGGGGGAGGGGAGCAGTACTTC
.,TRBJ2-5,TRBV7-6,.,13,CASSPTPPVLQYF,TGTGCCAGCAGCCCAACGCCCCCGGTCCTCCAGTACTTC
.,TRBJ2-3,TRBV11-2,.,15,CASSLVVTATDTQYF,TGTGCCAGCAGCTTAGTAGTGACAGCCACAGATACGCAGTATTTT